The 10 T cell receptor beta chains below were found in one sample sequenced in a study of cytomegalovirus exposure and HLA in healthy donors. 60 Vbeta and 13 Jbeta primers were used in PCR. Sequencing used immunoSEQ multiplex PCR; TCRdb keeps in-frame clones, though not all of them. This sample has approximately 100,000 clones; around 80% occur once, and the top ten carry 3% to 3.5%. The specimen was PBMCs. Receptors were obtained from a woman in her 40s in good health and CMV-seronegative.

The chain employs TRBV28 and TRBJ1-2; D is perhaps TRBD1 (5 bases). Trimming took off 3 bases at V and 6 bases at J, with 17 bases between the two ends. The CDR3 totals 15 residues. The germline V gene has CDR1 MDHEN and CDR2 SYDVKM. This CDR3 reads CASSLGGTPRHGYTF. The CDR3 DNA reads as TGTGCCAGCAGTTTGGGCGGGACTCCAAGGCATGGCTACACCTTC.

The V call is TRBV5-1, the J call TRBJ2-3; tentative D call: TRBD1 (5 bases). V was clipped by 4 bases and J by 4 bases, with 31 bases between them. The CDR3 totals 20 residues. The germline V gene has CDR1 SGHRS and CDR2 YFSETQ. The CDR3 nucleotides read TGCGCCAGCAGCCCGACAGTTTTCTTACGTACGGGCCCAAGACCAGATACGCAGTATTTT. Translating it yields CASSPTVFLRTGPRPDTQYF.

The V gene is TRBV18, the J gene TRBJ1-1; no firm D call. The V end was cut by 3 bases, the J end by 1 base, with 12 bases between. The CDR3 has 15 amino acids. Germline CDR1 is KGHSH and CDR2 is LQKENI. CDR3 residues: CASSPSFAENTEAFF. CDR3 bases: TGTGCCAGCTCACCTTCTTTCGCAGAGAACACTGAAGCTTTCTTT.

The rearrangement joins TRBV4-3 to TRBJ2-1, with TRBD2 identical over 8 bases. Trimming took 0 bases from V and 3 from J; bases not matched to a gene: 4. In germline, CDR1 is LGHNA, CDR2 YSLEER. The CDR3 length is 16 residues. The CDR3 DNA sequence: TGCGCCAGCAGCCAAGAGGGACTAGGCCTCTACAATGAGCAGTTCTTC. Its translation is CASSQEGLGLYNEQFF.

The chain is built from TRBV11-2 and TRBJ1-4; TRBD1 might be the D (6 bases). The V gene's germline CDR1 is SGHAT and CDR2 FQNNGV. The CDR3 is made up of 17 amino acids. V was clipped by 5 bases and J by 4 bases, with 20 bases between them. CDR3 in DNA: TGTGCCAGCAGCCTCCGGGGGGCCGGGCAGATTAATGAAAAACTGTTTTTT. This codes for CASSLRGAGQINEKLFF.

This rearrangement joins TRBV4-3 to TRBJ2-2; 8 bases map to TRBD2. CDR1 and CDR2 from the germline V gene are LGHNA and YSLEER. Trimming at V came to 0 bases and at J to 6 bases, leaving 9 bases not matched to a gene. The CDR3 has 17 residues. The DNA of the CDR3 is TGCGCCAGCAGCCAAGAAGGGACTAGAATTCATTCCGGGGAGCTGTTTTTT. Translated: CASSQEGTRIHSGELFF.

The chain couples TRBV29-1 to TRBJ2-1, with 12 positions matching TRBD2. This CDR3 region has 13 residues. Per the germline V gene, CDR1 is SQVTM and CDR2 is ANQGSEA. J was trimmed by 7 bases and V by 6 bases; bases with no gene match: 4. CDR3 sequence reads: CSVRTSGDNEQFF. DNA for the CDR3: TGCAGCGTCAGGACTAGCGGGGATAATGAGCAGTTCTTC.

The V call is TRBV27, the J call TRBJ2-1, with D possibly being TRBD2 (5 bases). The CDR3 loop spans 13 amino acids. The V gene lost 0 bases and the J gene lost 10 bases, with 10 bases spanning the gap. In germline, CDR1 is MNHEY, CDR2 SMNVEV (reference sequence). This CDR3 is CASSLSRSGEQFF. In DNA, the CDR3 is TGTGCCAGCAGTTTATCGAGGTCGGGGGAGCAGTTCTTC.

The CDR3 sequence is CASSAHFNYGYTF. The CDR3 region has the DNA TGTGCCAGCAGTGCCCATTTTAACTATGGCTACACCTTC. The chain employs TRBV2 and TRBJ1-2; D not certain. Trimming pared 4 bases from V and 1 base from J, leaving 7 bases between. The germline gives CDR1 SNHLY, CDR2 FYNNEI. CDR3 length: 13 residues.

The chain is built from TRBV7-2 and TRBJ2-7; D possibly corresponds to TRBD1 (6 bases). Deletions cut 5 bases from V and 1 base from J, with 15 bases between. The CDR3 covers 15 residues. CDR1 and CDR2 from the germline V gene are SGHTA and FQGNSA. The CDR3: CASSRWLTGSYEQYF. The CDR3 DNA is TGTGCCAGCAGCCGATGGCTGACAGGTTCCTACGAGCAGTACTTC.